The table lists the clone carrying this TCR beta chain with a count of one. Its antigen is currently unknown. The sample comes from a study of PD-1 blockade in classical Hodgkin lymphoma. Brentuximab vedotin exposure varied, and every patient relapsed after autologous stem cell transplantation. Profiled with immunoSEQ multiplex PCR; TCRdb holds only in-frame clones, not every one. Counted here are over 10,000 clones, approximately 86% occurring once; the ten biggest clones make up 30% to 45%. General study findings and limits: Unlike CD8+ TCR diversity, which did not rise significantly by C4D1, CD4+ TCR diversity did.

CDR1 MNHNY and CDR2 SVGAGI come from the germline V gene (reference sequence). This CDR3 has 11 residues. Between the trimmed V and J ends, which lost 6 bases and 3 bases, there was a span of 6 bases. This sequence joins TRBV6-6 and TRBJ2-7; D uncertain. This clonotype originated in a human donor with classical Hodgkin lymphoma. Sequenced material: peripheral blood mononuclear cells (PBMCs), taken at baseline. This chain's CDR3 is CASSLDYEQYF. The CDR3 coding sequence is TGTGCCAGCAGCCTTGACTACGAGCAGTACTTC.